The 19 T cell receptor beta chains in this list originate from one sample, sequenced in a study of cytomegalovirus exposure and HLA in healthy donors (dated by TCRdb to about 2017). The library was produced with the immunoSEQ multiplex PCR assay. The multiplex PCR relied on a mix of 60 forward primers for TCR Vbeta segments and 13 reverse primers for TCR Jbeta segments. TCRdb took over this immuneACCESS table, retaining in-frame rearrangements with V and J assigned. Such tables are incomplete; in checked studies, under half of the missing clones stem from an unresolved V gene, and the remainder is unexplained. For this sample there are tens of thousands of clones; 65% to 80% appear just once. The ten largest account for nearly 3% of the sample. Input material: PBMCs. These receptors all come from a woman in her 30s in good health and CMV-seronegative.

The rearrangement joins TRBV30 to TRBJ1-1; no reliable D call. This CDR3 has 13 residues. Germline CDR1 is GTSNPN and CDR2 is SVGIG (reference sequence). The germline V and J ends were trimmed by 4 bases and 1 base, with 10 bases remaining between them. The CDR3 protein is CAWTDFQNTEAFF. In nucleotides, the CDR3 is TGTGCCTGGACCGACTTCCAGAACACTGAAGCTTTCTTT.

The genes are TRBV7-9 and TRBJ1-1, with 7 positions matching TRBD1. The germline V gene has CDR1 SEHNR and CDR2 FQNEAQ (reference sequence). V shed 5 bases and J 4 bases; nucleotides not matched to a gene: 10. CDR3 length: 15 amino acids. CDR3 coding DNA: TGTGCCAGCAGCCGATCCAGGGGGTACGGCACTGAAGCTTTCTTT. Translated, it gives CASSRSRGYGTEAFF. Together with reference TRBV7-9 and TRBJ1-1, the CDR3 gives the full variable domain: DTGVSQNPRHKITKRGQNVTFRCDPISEHNRLYWYRQTLGQGPEFLTYFQNEAQLEKSRLLSDRFSAERPKGSFSTLEIQRTEQGDSAMYLCASSRSRGYGTEAFFGQGTRLTVV.

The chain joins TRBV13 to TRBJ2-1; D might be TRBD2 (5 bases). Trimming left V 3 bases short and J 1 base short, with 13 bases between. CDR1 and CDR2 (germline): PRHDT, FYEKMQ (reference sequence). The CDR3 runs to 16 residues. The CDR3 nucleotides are TGTGCCAGCAGCTTCTGGGGAGTTGGGTCCTACAATGAGCAGTTCTTC. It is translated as CASSFWGVGSYNEQFF.

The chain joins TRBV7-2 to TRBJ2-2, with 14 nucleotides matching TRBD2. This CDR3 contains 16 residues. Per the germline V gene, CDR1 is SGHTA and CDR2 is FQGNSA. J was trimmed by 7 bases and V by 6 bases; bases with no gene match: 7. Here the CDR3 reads CASRGLAGVMHGELFF. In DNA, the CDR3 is TGTGCCAGCAGGGGACTAGCGGGAGTAATGCACGGGGAGCTGTTTTTT. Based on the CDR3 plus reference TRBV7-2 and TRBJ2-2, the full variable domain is GAGVSQSPSNKVTEKGKDVELRCDPISGHTALYWYRQSLGQGLEFLIYFQGNSAPDKSGLPSDRFSAERTGGSVSTLTIQRTQQEDSAVYLCASRGLAGVMHGELFFGEGSRLTVL.

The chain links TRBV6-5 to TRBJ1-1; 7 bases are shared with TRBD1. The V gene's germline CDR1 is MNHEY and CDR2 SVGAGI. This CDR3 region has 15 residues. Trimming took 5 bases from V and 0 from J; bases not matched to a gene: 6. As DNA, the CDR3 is TGTGCCAGCAGTGTACAGGGGCCTTTGAACACTGAAGCTTTCTTT. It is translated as CASSVQGPLNTEAFF.

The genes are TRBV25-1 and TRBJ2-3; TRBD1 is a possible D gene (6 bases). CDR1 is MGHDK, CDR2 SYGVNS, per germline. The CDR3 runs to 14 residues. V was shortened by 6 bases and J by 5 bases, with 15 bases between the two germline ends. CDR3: CASRDLGGLDTQYF. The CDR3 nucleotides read TGTGCCAGCAGAGATCTAGGGGGTCTAGATACGCAGTATTTT. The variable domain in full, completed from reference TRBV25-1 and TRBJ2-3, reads EADIYQTPRYLVIGTGKKITLECSQTMGHDKMYWYQQDPGMELHLIHYSYGVNSTEKGDLSSESTVSRIRTEHFPLTLESARPSHTSQYLCASRDLGGLDTQYFGPGTRLTVL.

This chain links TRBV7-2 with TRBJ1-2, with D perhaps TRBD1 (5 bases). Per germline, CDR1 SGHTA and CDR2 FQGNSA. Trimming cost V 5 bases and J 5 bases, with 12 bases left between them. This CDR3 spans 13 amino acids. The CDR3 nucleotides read TGTGCCAGCAGCCTTGACAGCTCGTATGGCTACACCTTC. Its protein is CASSLDSSYGYTF.

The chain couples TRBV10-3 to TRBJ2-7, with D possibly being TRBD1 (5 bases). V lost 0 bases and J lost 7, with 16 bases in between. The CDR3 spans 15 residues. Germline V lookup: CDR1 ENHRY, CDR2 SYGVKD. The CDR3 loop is CAISESQGLGWEQYF. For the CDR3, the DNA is TGTGCCATCAGTGAGTCGCAGGGTTTAGGTTGGGAGCAGTACTTC.

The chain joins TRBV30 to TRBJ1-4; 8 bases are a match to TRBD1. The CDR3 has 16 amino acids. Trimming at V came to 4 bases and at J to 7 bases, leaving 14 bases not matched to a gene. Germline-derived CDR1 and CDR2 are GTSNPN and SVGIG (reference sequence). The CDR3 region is CAWKEMTGAKGEKLFF. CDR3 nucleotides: TGTGCCTGGAAAGAAATGACAGGGGCGAAGGGTGAAAAACTGTTTTTT.

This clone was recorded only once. CDR3 loop: CASSGARDFSYNEQFF. The CDR3 DNA reads TGTGCCAGCAGCGGCGCCCGGGACTTCTCCTACAATGAGCAGTTCTTC. The rearrangement uses TRBV27 and TRBJ2-1, with D possibly TRBD2 on 6 matching bases. The CDR3 has 16 amino acids. V gave up 6 bases and J gave up 0 bases, with 15 bases separating them. The V gene's germline CDR1 is MNHEY and CDR2 SMNVEV (reference sequence).

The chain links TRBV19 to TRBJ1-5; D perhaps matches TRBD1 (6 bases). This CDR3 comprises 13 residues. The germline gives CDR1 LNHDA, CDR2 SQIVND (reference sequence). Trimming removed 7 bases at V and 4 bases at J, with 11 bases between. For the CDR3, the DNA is TGTGCCAGTAACCAGGGGCAGAATCAGCCCCAGCATTTT. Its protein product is CASNQGQNQPQHF.

CDR3 residues: CASSMLAGDYEQYF. The CDR3 DNA follows: TGTGCCAGTAGTATGCTAGCGGGGGACTACGAGCAGTACTTC. This chain links TRBV19 with TRBJ2-7; 10 bases line up with TRBD2. V lost 3 bases, J lost 3 bases, and 2 bases stayed unmatched. CDR1 LNHDA and CDR2 SQIVND come from the germline V gene (reference sequence). The CDR3 covers 14 residues.

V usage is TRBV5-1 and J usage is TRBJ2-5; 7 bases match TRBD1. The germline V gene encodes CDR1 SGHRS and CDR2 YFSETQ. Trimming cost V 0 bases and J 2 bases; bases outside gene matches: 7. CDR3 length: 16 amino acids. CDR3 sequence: CASSLVVDRAQETQYF. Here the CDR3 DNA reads TGCGCCAGCAGCTTGGTGGTCGACAGGGCACAAGAGACCCAGTACTTC.

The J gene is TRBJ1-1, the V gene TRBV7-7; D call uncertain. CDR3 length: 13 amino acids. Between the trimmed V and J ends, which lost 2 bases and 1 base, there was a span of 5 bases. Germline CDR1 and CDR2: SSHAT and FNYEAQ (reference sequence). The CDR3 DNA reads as TGTGCCAGCAGCTTAACAGCGAACACTGAAGCTTTCTTT. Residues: CASSLTANTEAFF.

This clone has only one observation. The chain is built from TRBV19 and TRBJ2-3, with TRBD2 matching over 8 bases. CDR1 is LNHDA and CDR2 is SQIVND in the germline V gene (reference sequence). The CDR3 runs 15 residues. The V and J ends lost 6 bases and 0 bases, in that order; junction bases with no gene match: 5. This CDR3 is CASRVSGGSTDTQYF. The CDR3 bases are TGTGCCAGTAGAGTTTCGGGGGGGAGCACAGATACGCAGTATTTT.

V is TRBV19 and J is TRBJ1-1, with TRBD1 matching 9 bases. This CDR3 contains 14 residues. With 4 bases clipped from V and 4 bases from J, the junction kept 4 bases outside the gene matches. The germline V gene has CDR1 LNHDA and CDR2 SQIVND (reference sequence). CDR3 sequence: CASSKDRGSTEAFF. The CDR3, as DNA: TGTGCCAGTAGTAAGGACAGGGGCTCCACTGAAGCTTTCTTT.

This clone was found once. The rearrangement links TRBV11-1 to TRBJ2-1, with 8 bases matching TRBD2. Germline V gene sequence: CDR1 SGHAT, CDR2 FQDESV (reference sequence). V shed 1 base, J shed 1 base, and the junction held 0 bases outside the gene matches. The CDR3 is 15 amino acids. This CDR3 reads CASSLGLASYNEQFF. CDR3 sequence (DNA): TGTGCCAGCAGCTTAGGACTAGCGTCCTACAATGAGCAGTTCTTC.

The CDR3 DNA reads TGCGCCAGCAGCCAAGAAGAGACAGGGTACGGGTACGAGCAGTACTTC. Protein sequence: CASSQEETGYGYEQYF. The chain has TRBV4-1 and TRBJ2-7; TRBD1 aligns across 7 bases. V was clipped by 0 bases and J by 4 bases; unmatched bases: 9. This CDR3 has 16 amino acids. From germline, CDR1 is MGHRA and CDR2 YSYEKL.

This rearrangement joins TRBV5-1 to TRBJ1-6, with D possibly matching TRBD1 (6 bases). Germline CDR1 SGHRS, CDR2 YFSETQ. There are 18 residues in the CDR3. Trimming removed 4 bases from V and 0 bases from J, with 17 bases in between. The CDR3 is CASSPGQRLDSYNSPLHF. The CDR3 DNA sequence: TGCGCCAGCAGCCCAGGACAGCGTCTAGACTCCTATAATTCACCCCTCCACTTT.